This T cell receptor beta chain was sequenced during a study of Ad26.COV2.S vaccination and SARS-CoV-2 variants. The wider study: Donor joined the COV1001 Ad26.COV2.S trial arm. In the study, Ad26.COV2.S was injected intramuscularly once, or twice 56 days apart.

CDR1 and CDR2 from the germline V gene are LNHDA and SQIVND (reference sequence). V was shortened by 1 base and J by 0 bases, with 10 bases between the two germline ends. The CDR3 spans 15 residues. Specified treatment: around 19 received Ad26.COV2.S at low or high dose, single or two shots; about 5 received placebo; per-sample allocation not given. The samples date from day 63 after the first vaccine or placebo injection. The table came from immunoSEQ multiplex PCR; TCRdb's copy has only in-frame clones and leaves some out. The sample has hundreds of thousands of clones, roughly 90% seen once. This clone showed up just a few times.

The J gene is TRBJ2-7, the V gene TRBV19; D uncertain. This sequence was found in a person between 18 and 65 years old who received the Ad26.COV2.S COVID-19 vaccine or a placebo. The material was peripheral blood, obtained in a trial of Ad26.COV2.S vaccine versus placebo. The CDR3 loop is CASSIGGGNSYEQYF. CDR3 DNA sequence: TGTGCCAGTAGTATAGGGGGTGGCAACTCCTACGAGCAGTACTTC.